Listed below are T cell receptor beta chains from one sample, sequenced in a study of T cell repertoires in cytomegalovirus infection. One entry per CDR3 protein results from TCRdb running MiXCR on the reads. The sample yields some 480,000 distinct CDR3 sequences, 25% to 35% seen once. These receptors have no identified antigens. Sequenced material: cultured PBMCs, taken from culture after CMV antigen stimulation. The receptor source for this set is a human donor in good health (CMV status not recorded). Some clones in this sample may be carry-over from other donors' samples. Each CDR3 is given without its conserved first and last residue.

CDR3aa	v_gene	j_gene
ATSDTVGYEQF	TRBV24-1	TRBJ2-1
ASSRWAVPSGANVLT	TRBV7-8	TRBJ2-6
ASSIIDGSNQPQH	TRBV6-8	TRBJ1-5
ASSVAGANSPLH	TRBV6-1	TRBJ1-6
ASSLGAGSYTDTQY	TRBV5-1	TRBJ2-3
ATSDPTLGDTQY	TRBV24-1	TRBJ2-3
ASSWREGGYGYT	TRBV5-1	TRBJ1-2
ASSRTSGRRGNEQF	TRBV7-9	TRBJ2-1
ASSPRYRGDTIY	TRBV7-2	TRBJ1-3
ASSLGQHWGTQY	TRBV7-2	TRBJ2-5
ASSLRQEDNEQF	TRBV7-9	TRBJ2-1
ASRNGGLRNTEAF	TRBV6-2/TRBV6-3	TRBJ1-1
ASSYSRRGDGQF	TRBV6-5	TRBJ2-1
ASSPRAMGNTGELF	TRBV7-8	TRBJ2-2
ASTYIPGQTYEQY	TRBV28	TRBJ2-7
ASSYSSLASYNEQF	TRBV7-9	TRBJ2-1
ATSRDEGGLTL	TRBV15	TRBJ2-1
ASSLRIRTSGDNEQF	TRBV14	TRBJ2-1
ASSVGIYNEQF	TRBV19	TRBJ2-1
AISSIVNEQF	TRBV10-3	TRBJ2-1
ASRPNTVFGTQY	TRBV6-1	TRBJ2-5
ASSRRWGQVTGELF	TRBV7-9	TRBJ2-2
SKQLPNEQF	TRBV20-1	TRBJ2-1
ASSFAGLARSSYEQY	TRBV7-2	TRBJ2-7
ASSLAQTNEQF	TRBV7-2	TRBJ2-1
ASSVTGAANTEAF	TRBV19	TRBJ1-1
ASSLDRGGQGTGYT	TRBV7-2	TRBJ1-2
ASSLLAGEGEQY	TRBV7-2	TRBJ2-7
SARDPRETDEQF	TRBV20-1	TRBJ2-1
ASSSTLAGRGYEQY	TRBV11-1	TRBJ2-7
ASSLGETGGSTRAF	TRBV12-3/TRBV12-4	TRBJ1-1
ASSGGLARNEQF	TRBV5-1	TRBJ2-1
ATSDFPGMVGGELF	TRBV24-1	TRBJ2-2